The 5 T cell receptor beta chains given below trace back to one sample, sequenced in a study of tumor and adjacent non-tumor tissue in lung cancer. The library came from three nested PCR rounds adapted from ARM-PCR protocols. TCRdb analysed the multiplex PCR reads with MiXCR anew, one entry per CDR3 protein. The sample has around 74,000 distinct CDR3 sequences; roughly 75% are singletons. RNA was extracted from bulk tissue without any cell sorting. The sample was lung tumor tissue. The receptors were sampled from a woman aged 70-85 years with non-small cell lung cancer.

A note on this clonotype: This could be a read error, since a much larger clone is one nucleotide away. The V gene is TRBV20-1, the J gene TRBJ1-6, with D uncertain. The CDR3 is 12 amino acids. CDR1 and CDR2 from the germline V gene are DFQATT and SNEGSKA (reference sequence). The V end was cut by 0 bases, the J end by 6 bases, with 3 bases between. CDR3 residues: CSAREGNSPLHF. For the CDR3, the DNA is TGCAGTGCTAGAGAGGGTAATTCACCCCTCCACTTT.

The chain links TRBV20-1 to TRBJ2-1, with D perhaps matching TRBD2 (5 bases). The CDR3 length is 14 residues. Germline V gene lookup returns CDR1 DFQATT and CDR2 SNEGSKA (reference sequence). CDR3 protein: CRASGLAAYNEQFF. The CDR3, as DNA: TGCAGGGCCAGTGGTCTAGCTGCCTACAATGAGCAGTTCTTC.

This rearrangement joins TRBV6-1 to TRBJ1-5, with D maybe TRBD1 (5 bases). This CDR3 spans 14 amino acids. Germline lookup yields CDR1 MNHNS and CDR2 SASEGT. With 6 bases removed from V and 4 bases from J, the gap between germline ends came to 13 bases. This CDR3 reads CASRDILRNQPQHF. The CDR3 region has the DNA TGTGCCAGCAGGGACATCCTTAGAAATCAGCCCCAGCATTTT.

Comment on this clonotype: A much larger clone sits a single nucleotide away, making a read error possible. The V gene is TRBV28, the J gene TRBJ1-5; possible D gene TRBD1, 6 bases. The CDR3 is made up of 16 amino acids. The V gene's germline CDR1 is MDHEN and CDR2 SYDVKM. The CDR3 here is CVSSLQGLISNQPQHF. The CDR3 nucleotides are TGTGTCAGCAGTTTACAGGGTTTAATTAGCAATCAGCCCCAGCATTTT.

This clonotype appeared once. Relative to the germline gene, one junction end is altered; a read error may explain this. The genes are TRBV28 and TRBJ2-5; D not certain. CDR3 length: 15 residues. The germline V gene encodes CDR1 MDHEN and CDR2 SYDVKM. CDR3 amino acids: CASSPSGFRKDTQYF. CDR3 nucleotide sequence: TGTGCCAGCAGTCCCTCCGGGTTCCGAAAGGATACCCAATACTTC.